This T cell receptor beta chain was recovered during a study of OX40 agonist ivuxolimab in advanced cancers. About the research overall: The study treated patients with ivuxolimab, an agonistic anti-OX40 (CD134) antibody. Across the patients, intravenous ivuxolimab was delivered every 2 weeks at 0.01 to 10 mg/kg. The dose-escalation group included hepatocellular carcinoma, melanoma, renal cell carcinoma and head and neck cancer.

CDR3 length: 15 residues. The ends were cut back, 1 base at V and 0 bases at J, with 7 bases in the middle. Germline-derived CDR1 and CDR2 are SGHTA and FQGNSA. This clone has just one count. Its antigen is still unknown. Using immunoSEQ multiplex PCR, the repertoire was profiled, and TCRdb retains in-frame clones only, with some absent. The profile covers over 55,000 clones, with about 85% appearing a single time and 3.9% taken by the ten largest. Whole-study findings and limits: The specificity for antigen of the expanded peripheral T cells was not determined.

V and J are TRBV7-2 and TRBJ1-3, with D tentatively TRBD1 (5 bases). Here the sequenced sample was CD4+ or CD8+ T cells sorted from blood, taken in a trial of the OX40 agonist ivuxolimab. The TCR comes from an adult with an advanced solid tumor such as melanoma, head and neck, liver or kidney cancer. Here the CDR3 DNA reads TGTGCCAGCAGCTTAGTAGGGACCTCTGGAAACACCATATATTTT. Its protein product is CASSLVGTSGNTIYF.